The clone carrying this T cell receptor (beta chain) was found a few times. Template-switching 5'RACE yielded the TCR cDNA; a universal primer site and UMIs were added in the process. TCRdb recomputed calls from the 5' RACE reads with MiXCR, one row per CDR3 protein. The repertoire holds about 160,000 distinct CDR3 sequences, around 7.2% seen once, with 2.5% to 3% in the top ten. This record belongs to a study of T cells after yellow fever vaccination. The source of this sequence is a man aged 18 to 35 who received the YFV17D yellow fever vaccine. Sequences were derived from CD4+ T cells sorted from PBMCs, sampled 4 to 5 days after the first yellow fever vaccination.

The CDR3 DNA reads TGTGCCAGCAGCTTAGTGGGGGTTAATGAGCAGTTCTTC. It is translated as CASSLVGVNEQFF. The rearrangement links TRBV7-9 to TRBJ2-1, with D possibly called TRBD1 or TRBD2 (5 bases each). The V and J ends lost 1 base and 7 bases respectively, with 8 bases between them. The CDR3 is 13 amino acids. CDR1 SEHNR and CDR2 FQNEAQ come from the germline V gene (reference sequence).